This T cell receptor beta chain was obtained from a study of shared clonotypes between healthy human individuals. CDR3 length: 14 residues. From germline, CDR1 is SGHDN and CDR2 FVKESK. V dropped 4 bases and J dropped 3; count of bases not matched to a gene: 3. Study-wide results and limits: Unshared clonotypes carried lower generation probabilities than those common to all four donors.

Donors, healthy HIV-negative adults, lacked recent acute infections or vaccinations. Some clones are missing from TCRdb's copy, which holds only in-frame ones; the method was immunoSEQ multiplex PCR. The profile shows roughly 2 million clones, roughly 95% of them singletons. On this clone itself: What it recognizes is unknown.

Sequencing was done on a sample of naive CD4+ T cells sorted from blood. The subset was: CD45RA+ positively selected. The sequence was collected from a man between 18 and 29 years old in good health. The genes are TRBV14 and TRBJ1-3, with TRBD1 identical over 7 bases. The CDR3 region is CASSLQGSGNTIYF. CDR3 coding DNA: TGTGCCAGCAGCCTACAGGGGAGTGGAAACACCATATATTTT.